The 13 T cell receptor beta chains reported below all come from one sample, sequenced in a study of response to subunit inactivated influenza vaccine. TCRdb processed the RT-PCR reads anew with MiXCR; each CDR3 protein has one entry. The sample lists about 520,000 distinct CDR3 sequences; 6% to 9% were seen once. The sequencing used PBMCs from blood, collected roughly 24 months after vaccination. These receptors were obtained from a man aged 50 to 69 who received an inactivated influenza vaccine.

In nucleotides, the CDR3 is TGTGCCACTCGTTTGGGGGGGACAGAGCCCTATGGCTACACCTTC. Translated: CATRLGGTEPYGYTF. The chain uses TRBV5-4 and TRBJ1-2; 7 positions agree with TRBD1. V trimming: 9 bases; J trimming: 4 bases; junction bases outside the gene matches: 15. CDR3 size: 15 residues. The germline CDR1 and CDR2 sequences are SGHNT and YYREEE (reference sequence). Combining the CDR3 with reference TRBV5-4 and TRBJ1-2 gives the whole variable domain ETGVTQSPTHLIKTRGQQVTLRCSSQSGHNTVSWYQQALGQGPQFIFQYYREEENGRGNFPPRFSGLQFPNYSSELNVNALELDDSALYLCATRLGGTEPYGYTFGSGTRLTVV.

This chain links TRBV5-1 with TRBJ1-1; no reliable D call. There are 14 residues in the CDR3. Germline V gene data show CDR1 as SGHRS and CDR2 as YFSETQ. The V end was cut by 7 bases, the J end by 1 base, with 14 bases between. The CDR3 sequence is CASSPMGENTEAFF. Here the CDR3 DNA reads TGCGCCAGCTCCCCCATGGGTGAGAACACTGAAGCTTTCTTT.

This clonotype was seen a few times. The V call is TRBV5-6, the J call TRBJ2-3; no clear D. There are 15 residues in the CDR3. The V end was cut by 2 bases, the J end by 0 bases, with 10 bases between. Per germline, CDR1 SGHDT and CDR2 YYEEEE. The CDR3 spells CASSLRSRSTDTQYF. The CDR3 bases are TGTGCCAGCAGCTTACGCAGTAGGAGCACAGATACGCAGTATTTT.

This clonotype was picked up many times. In DNA form, the CDR3 reads TGCAGTGCTCCGACAGGGGGCGCTTACTACGAGCAGTACTTC. The encoded protein is CSAPTGGAYYEQYF. The rearrangement links TRBV20-1 to TRBJ2-7; 10 bases map to TRBD1. The germline CDR1 and CDR2 sequences are DFQATT and SNEGSKA (reference sequence). The CDR3 is 14 amino acids. V was clipped by 5 bases and J by 3 bases; unmatched bases: 7.

The rearrangement uses TRBV12-3 or TRBV12-4 and TRBJ2-2, with 10 nucleotides matching TRBD2. V lost 1 base to trimming and J lost 4 bases; unmatched junction nucleotides: 3. The CDR3 has 16 amino acids. The CDR3 spells CASSLGSGGATGELFF. DNA for the CDR3: TGTGCCAGCAGTTTAGGGAGCGGGGGGGCCACCGGGGAGCTGTTTTTT.

The rearrangement joins TRBV18 to TRBJ1-1, with D possibly being TRBD1 (5 bases). Germline V CDR1 and CDR2: KGHSH, LQKENI. The CDR3 runs to 16 residues. The V end was cut by 5 bases, the J end by 0 bases, with 16 bases between. The CDR3 bases are TGTGCCAGCTCAGCCAGCGGGACCTCCATGAACACTGAAGCTTTCTTT. It encodes CASSASGTSMNTEAFF.

Many counts were recorded for this clonotype. CDR3 region: CASSPGQRYEQYF. The CDR3 bases are TGTGCCAGCAGCCCGGGACAGAGATACGAGCAGTACTTC. The chain employs TRBV7-8 and TRBJ2-7, with 7 bases identical to TRBD1. V shed 5 bases and J 4 bases; nucleotides not matched to a gene: 5. The length of the CDR3 is 13 residues. Germline V gene data show CDR1 as SGHVS and CDR2 as FQNEAQ.

The table lists this clonotype with many counts. CDR3 nucleotides: TGCAGCGTTGGAGGGGGCTGGCTCTCGGAGACCCAGTACTTC. Translating it yields CSVGGGWLSETQYF. The chain couples TRBV29-1 to TRBJ2-5; 7 bases agree with TRBD1. Trimming removed 4 bases from V and 5 bases from J; junction bases left unmatched: 10. Germline CDR1 SQVTM, CDR2 ANQGSEA. The CDR3 extends over 14 amino acids. The complete variable domain, with remaining parts taken from reference TRBV29-1 and TRBJ2-5, reads SAVISQKPSRDICQRGTSLTIQCQVDSQVTMMFWYRQQPGQSLTLIATANQGSEATYESGFVIDKFPISRPNLTFSTLTVSNMSPEDSSIYLCSVGGGWLSETQYFGPGTRLLVL.

The chain carries TRBV7-2 and TRBJ2-7; D perhaps matches TRBD2 (6 bases). The CDR3 has 15 residues. Looked up from germline, CDR1 is SGHTA and CDR2 is FQGNSA. The V end was cut by 2 bases, the J end by 2 bases, with 13 bases between. The CDR3 reads CASSLIPGDPYEQYF. The CDR3 DNA reads as TGTGCCAGCAGCTTAATTCCGGGGGACCCCTACGAGCAGTACTTC.

This clonotype has just a few counts. The J gene is TRBJ2-7, the V gene TRBV10-3; D is undetermined. The CDR3 is made up of 12 amino acids. Trimming removed 6 bases from V and 2 bases from J, with 8 bases in between. In germline, CDR1 is ENHRY, CDR2 SYGVKD. For the CDR3, the DNA is TGTGCCATCAGCCCTACACCCTACGAGCAGTACTTC. Protein: CAISPTPYEQYF.

This clonotype was recorded many times. The chain links TRBV7-8 to TRBJ2-5; TRBD2 aligns across 11 bases. Per germline, CDR1 SGHVS and CDR2 FQNEAQ. The CDR3 consists of 14 residues. The junction had 5 bases not matched to a gene; V was cut back by 4 bases and J by 7 bases. This CDR3 is CASSWGLAERTQYF. The CDR3 nucleotides read TGTGCCAGCAGCTGGGGACTAGCGGAAAGGACCCAGTACTTC.

A few counts support this clonotype. J is TRBJ2-1 and V is TRBV4-3; 9 positions match TRBD2. Trimming took 0 bases from V and 7 from J; bases not matched to a gene: 4. The CDR3 loop spans 15 amino acids. Looked up from germline, CDR1 is LGHNA and CDR2 is YSLEER. CDR3 nucleotide sequence: TGCGCCAGCAGCCAAGATCCCGGACTAGCGAATGAGCAGTTCTTC. It translates to CASSQDPGLANEQFF.

This clonotype was detected ten times or more. This sequence joins TRBV29-1 and TRBJ2-5; TRBD2 agrees at 7 bases. The germline CDR1 and CDR2 sequences are SQVTM and ANQGSEA. This CDR3 comprises 12 residues. The trim removed 5 bases at V and 1 base at J, leaving 1 base unmatched. This chain's CDR3 is CSVRLAQETQYF. CDR3 DNA sequence: TGCAGCGTTCGACTAGCCCAAGAGACCCAGTACTTC.